The source of this T cell receptor (beta chain) is a study of shared clonotypes between healthy human individuals. The wider study: CD8 memory received one plate per donor, CD8 naive two, CD4 memory three and CD4 naive three.

V lost 7 bases, J lost 3 bases, and 10 bases lay in between. This CDR3 contains 12 residues. Per germline, CDR1 SNHLY and CDR2 FYNNEI. Study-level findings and limits: A reduction in generation probabilities was seen for non-shared clonotypes relative to those shared by all four donors.

The assay was immunoSEQ multiplex PCR, and TCRdb's table has in-frame clones only and misses some. In the table there are about 820,000 clones, 80% to 95% of which are singletons. Comment on this clone: Its cognate antigen is unknown.

Naive CD8 cells lacked CD45RO, underwent positive selection for CCR7 and left out terminally differentiated effector memory CD45RA+ cells. Recent acute infections and vaccinations were absent in the healthy HIV-negative adult donors. Each sample came from a Caucasian adult donor living in Nashville, Tennessee. The sequencing input was naive CD8+ T cells sorted from blood. This receptor was obtained from a man aged 25 to 40 in good health. The rearrangement uses TRBV2 and TRBJ2-7; D call uncertain. CDR3 coding DNA: TGTGCCAGCACTGACCAGAACTACGAGCAGTACTTC. Its translation is CASTDQNYEQYF. The complete variable domain, with remaining parts taken from reference TRBV2 and TRBJ2-7, reads EPEVTQTPSHQVTQMGQEVILRCVPISNHLYFYWYRQILGQKVEFLVSFYNNEISEKSEIFDDQFSVERPDGSNFTLKIRSTKLEDSAMYFCASTDQNYEQYFGPGTRLTVT.